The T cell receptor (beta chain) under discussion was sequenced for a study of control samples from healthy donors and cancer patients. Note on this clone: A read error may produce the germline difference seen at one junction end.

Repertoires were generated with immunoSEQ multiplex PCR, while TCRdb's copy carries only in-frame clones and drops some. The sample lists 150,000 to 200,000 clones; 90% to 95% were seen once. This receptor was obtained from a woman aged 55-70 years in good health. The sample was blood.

The CDR3 sequence is CASSLWTATNEKLFF. The CDR3 DNA sequence: TGTGCCAGCAGTCTATGGACAGCAACTAATGAAAAACTGTTTTTT. V usage is TRBV28 and J usage is TRBJ1-4; weak D call: TRBD1 (6 bases). Germline CDR1 and CDR2: MDHEN and SYDVKM. This CDR3 is 15 amino acids long. Combining the CDR3 with reference TRBV28 and TRBJ1-4 gives the whole variable domain DVKVTQSSRYLVKRTGEKVFLECVQDMDHENMFWYRQDPGLGLRLIYFSYDVKMKEKGDIPEGYSVSREKKERFSLILESASTNQTSMYLCASSLWTATNEKLFFGSGTQLSVL.